Detailed here is one T cell receptor beta chain. This sample is part of a study of OX40 agonist ivuxolimab in advanced cancers. Using immunoSEQ multiplex PCR, the repertoire was profiled, and TCRdb retains in-frame clones only, with some absent. Here the sample spans about 64,000 clones, roughly 87% being singletons. The CDR3 has 12 residues. Germline V gene data show CDR1 as SGHTA and CDR2 as FQGNSA. With 5 bases removed from V and 8 bases from J, the gap between germline ends came to 10 bases. Source: CD4+ or CD8+ T cells sorted from blood, taken in a trial of the OX40 agonist ivuxolimab. This receptor was taken from an adult with an advanced solid tumor such as melanoma, head and neck, liver or kidney cancer. The chain uses TRBV7-2 and TRBJ2-1; D not certain. The CDR3 is CASSKWTDEQFF. CDR3 DNA sequence: TGTGCCAGCAGCAAATGGACGGATGAGCAGTTCTTC.